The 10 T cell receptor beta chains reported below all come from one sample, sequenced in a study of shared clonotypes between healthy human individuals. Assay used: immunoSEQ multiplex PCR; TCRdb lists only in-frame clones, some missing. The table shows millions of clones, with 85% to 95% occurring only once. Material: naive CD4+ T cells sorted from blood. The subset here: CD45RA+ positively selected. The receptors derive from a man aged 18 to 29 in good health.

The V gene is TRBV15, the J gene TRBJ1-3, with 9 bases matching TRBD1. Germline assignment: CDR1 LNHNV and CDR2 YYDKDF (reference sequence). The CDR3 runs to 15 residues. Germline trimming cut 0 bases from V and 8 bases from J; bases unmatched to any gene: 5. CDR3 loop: CATSRDRTGVDTIYF. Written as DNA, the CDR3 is TGTGCCACCAGCAGAGACCGGACAGGGGTGGACACCATATATTTT.

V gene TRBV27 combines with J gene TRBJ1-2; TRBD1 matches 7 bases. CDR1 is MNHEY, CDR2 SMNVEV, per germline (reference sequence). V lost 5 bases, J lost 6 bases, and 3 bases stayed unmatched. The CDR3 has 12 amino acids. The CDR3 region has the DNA TGTGCCAGCAGTCGACAGGGCCATGGCTACACCTTC. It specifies CASSRQGHGYTF.

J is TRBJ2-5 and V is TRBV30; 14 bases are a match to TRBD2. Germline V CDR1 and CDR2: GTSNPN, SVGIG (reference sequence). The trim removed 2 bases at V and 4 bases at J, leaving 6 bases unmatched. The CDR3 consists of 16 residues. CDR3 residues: CAWSRGTSGRGETQYF. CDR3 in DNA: TGTGCCTGGAGTCGCGGGACTAGCGGGAGAGGAGAGACCCAGTACTTC.

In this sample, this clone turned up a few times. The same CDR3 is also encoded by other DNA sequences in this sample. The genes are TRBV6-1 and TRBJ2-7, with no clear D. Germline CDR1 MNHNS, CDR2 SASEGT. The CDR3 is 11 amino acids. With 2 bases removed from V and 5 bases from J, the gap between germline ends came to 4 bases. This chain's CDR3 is CASSERDEQYF. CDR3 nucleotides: TGTGCCAGCAGTGAAAGAGACGAGCAGTACTTC.

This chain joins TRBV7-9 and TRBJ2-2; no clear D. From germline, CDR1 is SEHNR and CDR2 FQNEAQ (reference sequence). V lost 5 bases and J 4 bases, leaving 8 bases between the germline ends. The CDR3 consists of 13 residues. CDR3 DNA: TGTGCCAGCAGCCCCCCCCGCACCGGGGAGCTGTTTTTT. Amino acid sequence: CASSPPRTGELFF.

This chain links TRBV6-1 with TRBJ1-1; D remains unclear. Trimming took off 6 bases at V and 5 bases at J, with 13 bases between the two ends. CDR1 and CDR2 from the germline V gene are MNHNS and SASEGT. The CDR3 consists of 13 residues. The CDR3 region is CASRGVILTEAFF. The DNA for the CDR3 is TGTGCCAGCAGGGGCGTAATTTTAACTGAAGCTTTCTTT.

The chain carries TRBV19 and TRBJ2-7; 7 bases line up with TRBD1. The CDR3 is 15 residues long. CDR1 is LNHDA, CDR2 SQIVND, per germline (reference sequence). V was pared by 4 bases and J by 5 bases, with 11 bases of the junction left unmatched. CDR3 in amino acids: CASSTSGTVRNEQYF. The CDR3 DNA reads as TGTGCCAGTAGTACGTCCGGGACAGTGAGGAACGAGCAGTACTTC.

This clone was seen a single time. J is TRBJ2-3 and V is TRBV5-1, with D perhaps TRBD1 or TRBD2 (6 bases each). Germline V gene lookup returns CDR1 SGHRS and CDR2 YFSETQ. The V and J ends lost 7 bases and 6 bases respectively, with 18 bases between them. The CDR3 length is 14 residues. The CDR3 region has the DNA TGCGCCAGCTCCAGCGGGTCAGGGGTGGATACGCAGTATTTT. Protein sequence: CASSSGSGVDTQYF. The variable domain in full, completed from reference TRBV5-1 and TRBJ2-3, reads KAGVTQTPRYLIKTRGQQVTLSCSPISGHRSVSWYQQTPGQGLQFLFEYFSETQRNKGNFPGRFSGRQFSNSRSEMNVSTLELGDSALYLCASSSGSGVDTQYFGPGTRLTVL.

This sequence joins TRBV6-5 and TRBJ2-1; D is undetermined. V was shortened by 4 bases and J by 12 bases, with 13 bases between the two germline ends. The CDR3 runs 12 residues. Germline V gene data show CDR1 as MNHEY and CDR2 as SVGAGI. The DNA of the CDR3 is TGTGCCAGCAGTTCCCCCGGCGCGAGGCAGTTCTTC. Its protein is CASSSPGARQFF.

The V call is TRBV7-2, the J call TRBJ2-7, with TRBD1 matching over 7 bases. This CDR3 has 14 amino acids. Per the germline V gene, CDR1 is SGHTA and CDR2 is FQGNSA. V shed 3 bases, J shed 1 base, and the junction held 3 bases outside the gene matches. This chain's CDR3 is CASSFFRGSYEQYF. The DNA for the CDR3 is TGTGCCAGCAGCTTTTTCAGGGGGTCCTACGAGCAGTACTTC.